This T cell receptor beta chain was captured in a study of cytotoxic CD8 clonotypes in ibrutinib-treated CLL. Study information: Response specimens were obtained following a median treatment duration of 12 months, with a range of 6 to 36.

V gave up 4 bases and J gave up 5 bases; unmatched junction bases: 8. This CDR3 has 15 amino acids. The germline V gene encodes CDR1 SGHRS and CDR2 YFSETQ. Data came from immunoSEQ multiplex PCR; TCRdb stores just in-frame clones and leaves some out. The profile shows tens of thousands of clones, over 65% of them singletons. The chain has TRBV5-1 and TRBJ1-2; 10 bases agree with TRBD1. The receptor was isolated from a human donor with chronic lymphocytic leukemia. Sequences were derived from PBMCs, sampled before ibrutinib treatment. CDR3 protein: CASSPDRGLGYGYTF. The CDR3 DNA reads TGCGCCAGCAGCCCTGACAGGGGGCTTGGTTATGGCTACACCTTC.